This T cell receptor beta chain appears in the sequencing data of a study of T cells in women clearing cervical HPV infection. Background on the study: Case blood drawn at lesion detection; control blood after infection cleared. Study findings and constraints: Combining TCR richness with V gene abundances gave roughly 0.88 AUC. CIN3+ cases had significantly higher TCR richness than controls; evenness did not differ. Each sample's T-cell count was unknown, possibly confounding richness.

As concerns this clone: Its antigen is unidentified. The CDR3 end lies 3 residues beyond the end of the read and is filled in from the germline J gene.

This CDR3 comprises 15 residues. Germline CDR1 KGHSH, CDR2 LQKENI. The data were produced by immunoSEQ multiplex PCR, yet TCRdb's version contains in-frame clones alone and is incomplete. Its table records more than 40,000 clones. V and J are TRBV18 and TRBJ1-2, with D maybe TRBD1 (6 bases). Material: blood buffy coat. This TCR came from a woman aged 18 to 75 with a cervical HPV16 infection that either progressed to CIN3+ or cleared (not recorded which). CDR3 sequence reads: CASSLQGGGSYDYTF. The part of the CDR3 DNA that was read is TGTGCCAGCTCACTCCAGGGAGGGGGTTCCTACGAC.